The clone carrying this TCR beta chain was seen only once. Its matching antigen is unknown. Every donor was a Caucasian adult from Nashville, Tennessee. Libraries were prepared by immunoSEQ multiplex PCR; TCRdb keeps only in-frame clonotypes and omits some of them. The table has 2 million to 3 million clones, approximately 93% seen once. This entry comes from a study of shared clonotypes between healthy human individuals. Study conclusions and caveats: The naive CD4 repertoires of a handful of donors were compared, and 5% to 6.5% of clonotypes were shared. Estimated clonotype richness was generally higher in naive than memory subsets.

The sample comprised naive CD4+ T cells from PBMCs. Stated subset: CD45RA+ positively selected. The clonotype originates from a young man in good health. Some clones in this sample may be carry-over from other donors' samples.

CDR3 loop: CASSDLVLYKPGQGLYEQYF. CDR3 in DNA: TGTGCCAGCAGTGACTTGGTACTGTATAAACCGGGACAGGGGCTATACGAGCAGTACTTC. The chain couples TRBV6-1 to TRBJ2-7; TRBD1 matches 10 bases. V shed 3 bases, J shed 4 bases, and the junction held 21 bases outside the gene matches. Germline V gives CDR1 MNHNS, CDR2 SASEGT. The CDR3 sequence is 20 residues long.